The T cell receptor (beta chain) under discussion was sequenced for a study of blood T cell repertoires in COVID-19. Per the germline V gene, CDR1 is SGHRS and CDR2 is YFSETQ. The CDR3 covers 16 residues. This table comes from immunoSEQ multiplex PCR, and its TCRdb copy is limited to in-frame clones, with some not included. The sample consists of about 480,000 clones, roughly nine tenths of them appearing once. For this clone: The junction departs from the called germline gene at one end, perhaps through a read error.

The chain employs TRBV5-1 and TRBJ2-7, with 10 bases aligning to TRBD1. The receptor's source is a woman aged 50 to 65 with COVID-19, enrolled during active disease. Sequencing used peripheral blood. The DNA of the CDR3 is TGCGCCAGCAGGTTGGCCGGGACAGGGGTCTCCTACGAGCAGTACTTC. Its translation: CASRLAGTGVSYEQYF. Filled out from reference TRBV5-1 and TRBJ2-7, the complete variable domain reads KAGVTQTPRYLIKTRGQQVTLSCSPISGHRSVSWYQQTPGQGLQFLFEYFSETQRNKGNFPGRFSGRQFSNSRSEMNVSTLELGDSALYLCASRLAGTGVSYEQYFGPGTRLTVT.